This TCR beta chain is drawn from a study of technical replicates of blood from a few donors. Profiled with immunoSEQ multiplex PCR; TCRdb holds only in-frame clones, not every one. The sample shows tens of thousands of clones, approximately 95% of them seen only once. Source material: T cells isolated from PBMCs. The source of this sequence is a human donor in good health.

CDR3 residues: CASRQGMNYGYTF. CDR3 DNA sequence: TGTGCCAGCAGACAGGGGATGAACTATGGCTACACCTTC. This chain connects TRBV25-1 to TRBJ1-2; 7 bases map to TRBD1. V gave up 6 bases and J gave up 2 bases; unmatched junction bases: 3. This CDR3 is 13 amino acids long. In germline, CDR1 is MGHDK, CDR2 SYGVNS.